The 7 T cell receptor beta chains reported below all come from one sample, sequenced in a study of T-cell reconstitution after alpha-beta-depleted transplantation in children. Unique molecular identifiers were incorporated when the TCRbeta library was constructed. TCRdb re-derived calls from the PCR reads in MiXCR, one entry per CDR3 protein. The sample carries around 800,000 distinct CDR3 sequences, roughly 15% recorded once. The specimen was PBMCs, mostly from graft donor cells, collected 360 days after TCRalphabeta/CD19-depleted stem cell transplant. These receptors were taken from a male patient between 10 and 17 years old who had a stem cell transplant for acute lymphoblastic leukemia, so the T cells may come from the graft donor.

The CDR3 DNA is TGCAGTGCTCGGACCGACTCGGATCAGCCCCAGCATTTT. Its protein is CSARTDSDQPQHF. The chain carries TRBV20-1 and TRBJ1-5, with D unclear. This CDR3 is built from 13 residues. Trimming cost V 5 bases and J 5 bases, with 13 bases left between them. Germline CDR1 is DFQATT and CDR2 is SNEGSKA (reference sequence).

The chain is built from TRBV12-3 or TRBV12-4 and TRBJ2-1; D possibly corresponds to TRBD1 (6 bases). CDR3 size: 15 residues. Trimming stripped 7 bases from V and 9 bases from J, with 22 bases between. The CDR3 DNA reads as TGTGCCAGCACCCAACAGGGTGCGCGGCGCAGTGAGCAGTTCTTC. It encodes CASTQQGARRSEQFF.

The chain recombines TRBV5-1 with TRBJ1-1; D call uncertain. This CDR3 is 13 amino acids long. Trimming took off 2 bases at V and 5 bases at J, with 10 bases between the two ends. Germline values: CDR1 SGHRS, CDR2 YFSETQ. Here the CDR3 reads CASSFGSGTEAFF. CDR3 coding DNA: TGCGCCAGCAGCTTCGGGAGCGGGACTGAAGCTTTCTTT.

This clonotype came up many times. V is TRBV6-2 or TRBV6-3 and J is TRBJ1-5; D may be TRBD1 (6 bases). CDR3 length: 14 amino acids. Trimming took off 4 bases at V and 7 bases at J, with 14 bases between the two ends. In germline, CDR1 is MNHEY, CDR2 SVGEGT. CDR3 sequence: CASSWDNLEQPQHF. CDR3 coding DNA: TGTGCCAGCAGTTGGGACAATTTGGAACAGCCCCAGCATTTT.

The rearrangement links TRBV7-9 to TRBJ2-7; 9 bases are shared with TRBD1. V shed 6 bases and J 3 bases; nucleotides not matched to a gene: 12. The CDR3 is made up of 16 amino acids. Germline V gene lookup returns CDR1 SEHNR and CDR2 FQNEAQ (reference sequence). The DNA for the CDR3 is TGTGCCAGCAGTCTTATAACAGGGGGCCCTTACTACGAGCAGTACTTC. Protein sequence: CASSLITGGPYYEQYF.

The CDR3 reads CSARDPGLAGGPISTDTQYF. The CDR3 region has the DNA TGCAGTGCTAGAGACCCGGGACTAGCGGGAGGGCCAATTAGCACAGATACGCAGTATTTT. The rearrangement joins TRBV20-1 to TRBJ2-3; TRBD2 aligns across 16 bases. Trimming removed 0 bases from V and 0 bases from J; junction bases left unmatched: 9. The CDR3 runs 20 residues. The germline V gene has CDR1 DFQATT and CDR2 SNEGSKA (reference sequence).

The chain links TRBV5-1 to TRBJ2-1; TRBD2 matches 7 bases. The V segment lost 7 bases and the J segment 7 bases; nucleotides outside the gene matches: 17. This CDR3 is built from 16 residues. Germline V gives CDR1 SGHRS, CDR2 YFSETQ. The CDR3 here is CASGPETSWGVNEQFF. The CDR3 DNA follows: TGCGCCAGCGGACCGGAGACTAGCTGGGGAGTAAATGAGCAGTTCTTC.